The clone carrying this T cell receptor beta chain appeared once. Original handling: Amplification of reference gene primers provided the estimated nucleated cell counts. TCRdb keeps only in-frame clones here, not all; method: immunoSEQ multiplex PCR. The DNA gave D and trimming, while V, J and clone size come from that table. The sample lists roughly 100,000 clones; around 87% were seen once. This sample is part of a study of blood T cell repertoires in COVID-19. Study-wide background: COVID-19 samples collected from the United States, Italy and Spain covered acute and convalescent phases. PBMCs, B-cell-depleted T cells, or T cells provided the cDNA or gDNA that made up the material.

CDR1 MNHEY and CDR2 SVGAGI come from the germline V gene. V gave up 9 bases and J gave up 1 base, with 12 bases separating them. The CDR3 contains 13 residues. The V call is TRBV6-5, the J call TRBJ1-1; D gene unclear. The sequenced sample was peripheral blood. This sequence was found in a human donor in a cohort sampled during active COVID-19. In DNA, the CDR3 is TGTGCCAGTTCGGGGAGTGAGAACACTGAAGCTTTCTTT. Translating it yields CASSGSENTEAFF.